This T cell receptor beta chain was sequenced during a study of shared clonotypes between healthy human individuals. CDR3 length: 17 residues. Trimming took 4 bases from V and 0 from J, leaving 20 bases between them. CDR1 and CDR2 from the germline V gene are SGHRS and YFSETQ. Notes on the study in general: Read depth was anticipated to influence clonotype sharing among donors.

For this clone: Its antigen is unknown.

Profiling relied on immunoSEQ multiplex PCR, and the TCRdb table lists in-frame clones only, not all of them. The sample lists hundreds of thousands of clones; roughly four fifths were seen once. Sequencing was carried out using PBMCs. This chain uses TRBV5-1 with TRBJ2-7; the D gene is possibly TRBD2 (6 bases). The receptor was isolated from a woman aged 40 to 50 in good health. Some clones in this sample may be carry-over from other donors' samples. CDR3 sequence reads: CASSRAWRVGDSYEQYF. The CDR3 DNA is TGCGCCAGCAGCCGAGCTTGGAGGGTAGGAGACTCCTACGAGCAGTACTTC.